What follows are 16 T cell receptor beta chains derived from one specimen sequenced in a study of blood T cells in healthy people across ages. For the second PCR, which ran for roughly 7 to 11 cycles, a sample-barcoded 5' primer and a J-beta primer mix were used. One entry per CDR3 protein, called by TCRdb with MiXCR from the 5' RACE reads. The data show roughly 900,000 distinct CDR3 sequences, about 28% seen once. Sample: blood. These receptors all come from a woman aged 80 or over in good health.

This clonotype was counted many times. Here the CDR3 reads CASSQVGQKLETQYF. The CDR3 coding sequence is TGCGCCAGCAGCCAAGTGGGACAGAAATTAGAGACCCAGTACTTC. This chain joins TRBV4-1 and TRBJ2-5; 7 positions match TRBD1. The ends lost 1 base at V and 4 bases at J; junction bases unmatched: 6. The CDR3 loop spans 15 amino acids. In germline, CDR1 is MGHRA, CDR2 YSYEKL.

This clonotype has ten or more counts. The CDR3: CASSEFWSGQGDYEQYF. CDR3 bases: TGTGCCAGCAGTGAATTTTGGAGCGGGCAGGGGGACTACGAGCAGTACTTC. The chain is built from TRBV6-1 and TRBJ2-7, with D tentatively TRBD1 (7 bases). CDR1 and CDR2 (germline): MNHNS, SASEGT. Trimming took off 2 bases at V and 3 bases at J, with 20 bases between the two ends. The CDR3 totals 17 residues.

The chain couples TRBV12-5 to TRBJ2-2; TRBD2 is a possible D gene (5 bases). The ends were cut back, 6 bases at V and 4 bases at J, with 6 bases in the middle. Per germline, CDR1 LGHNT and CDR2 FRNRAP. The CDR3 contains 12 residues. Here the CDR3 reads CASGGSTGELFF. CDR3 nucleotide sequence: TGTGCTAGTGGGGGGAGCACCGGGGAGCTGTTTTTT.

This clonotype was counted a few times. This chain uses TRBV27 with TRBJ1-2, with D tentatively TRBD1 (6 bases). Trimming left V 2 bases short and J 6 bases short, with 16 bases between. This CDR3 has 15 amino acids. The germline V gene encodes CDR1 MNHEY and CDR2 SMNVEV (reference sequence). CDR3: CASSLSATGSHGYTF. CDR3 sequence (DNA): TGTGCCAGCAGTTTAAGTGCCACAGGGTCGCATGGCTACACCTTC.

The rearrangement uses TRBV7-9 and TRBJ2-6; D ambiguous. V lost 8 bases and J 2 bases, leaving 7 bases between the germline ends. CDR1 is SEHNR and CDR2 is FQNEAQ in the germline V gene (reference sequence). The CDR3 extends over 13 amino acids. CDR3 residues: CASVGTGANVLTF. The CDR3, as DNA: TGTGCCAGCGTGGGGACTGGGGCCAACGTCCTGACTTTC.

This clonotype has at least ten counts. J is TRBJ2-7 and V is TRBV12-3 or TRBV12-4; 10 bases line up with TRBD2. V was clipped by 4 bases and J by 0 bases; unmatched bases: 3. CDR3 length: 15 amino acids. CDR3 coding DNA: TGTGCCAGCAGTTCTAGCGGGGGCCTCTCCTACGAGCAGTACTTC. Its protein is CASSSSGGLSYEQYF.

This clonotype was recorded at least ten times. The V gene is TRBV11-2, the J gene TRBJ2-6; 8 bases align to TRBD2. The CDR3 spans 19 residues. From germline, CDR1 is SGHAT and CDR2 FQNNGV. V shed 5 bases and J 3 bases; nucleotides not matched to a gene: 15. CDR3 nucleotide sequence: TGTGCCAGCAGCAGACCGGGACTAGATGTCGGTAGTGGGGCCAACGTCCTGACTTTC. Its protein is CASSRPGLDVGSGANVLTF. Together with reference TRBV11-2 and TRBJ2-6, the CDR3 gives the full variable domain: EAGVAQSPRYKIIEKRQSVAFWCNPISGHATLYWYQQILGQGPKLLIQFQNNGVVDDSQLPKDRFSAERLKGVDSTLKIQPAKLEDSAVYLCASSRPGLDVGSGANVLTFGAGSRLTVL.

As concerns this clonotype: A junction end diverges from the germline sequence, so it may reflect a read error. This sequence joins TRBV29-1 and TRBJ1-2, with 8 bases identical to TRBD1. Germline lookup yields CDR1 SQVTM and CDR2 ANQGSEA. This CDR3 spans 16 amino acids. The CDR3, as DNA: TGCAGCGTTGAACGGGACAGGATCCTCATTAACTATGGTTACACCTTC. It encodes CSVERDRILINYGYTF.

A note on this clonotype: Since no conserved phenylalanine or tryptophan closes the CDR3, a read error is the likely cause. The chain has TRBV5-1 and TRBJ2-5, with D possibly being TRBD1 or TRBD2 (5 bases each). V gave up 0 bases and J gave up 2 bases, with 11 bases separating them. The germline V gene has CDR1 SGHRS and CDR2 YFSETQ. The CDR3 extends over 15 amino acids. This chain's CDR3 is CASSLDGGLQETQYV. CDR3 nucleotides: TGCGCCAGCAGCTTGGATGGGGGTCTTCAAGAGACCCAGTACGTC.

The V and J genes are TRBV7-2 and TRBJ2-2; D perhaps matches TRBD1 (7 bases). This CDR3 is built from 16 residues. Looked up from germline, CDR1 is SGHTA and CDR2 is FQGNSA. V was trimmed by 6 bases and J by 1 base, leaving 15 bases between them. CDR3 nucleotide sequence: TGTGCCAGCAGGCCACGCGGGACAGTGAACACCGGGGAGCTGTTTTTT. Its translation: CASRPRGTVNTGELFF.

Of note for this clonotype: One base away lies a much larger clone, so this may be a sequencing read error. The genes are TRBV3-1 and TRBJ1-2; D may be TRBD1 (5 bases). This CDR3 has 15 residues. Trimming left V 4 bases short and J 5 bases short, with 17 bases between. Germline CDR1 reads LGHDT; CDR2 reads YNNKEL (reference sequence). The CDR3 is CASSPEMGVRYGYTF. Written as DNA, the CDR3 is TGTGCCAGCAGCCCTGAGATGGGGGTACGGTATGGCTACACCTTC.

This clonotype was counted many times. This sequence joins TRBV28 and TRBJ2-5; the D gene is possibly TRBD2 (6 bases). The CDR3 sequence is 12 residues long. Deletions cut 8 bases from V and 5 bases from J, with 12 bases between. Germline CDR1 is MDHEN and CDR2 is SYDVKM. In nucleotides, the CDR3 is TGTGCCAGCGCCGGGGGAGTGGAGACCCAGTACTTC. It encodes CASAGGVETQYF.

The chain recombines TRBV20-1 with TRBJ1-4; 7 bases are shared with TRBD1. CDR3 length: 15 residues. The ends lost 2 bases at V and 6 bases at J; junction bases unmatched: 9. Germline lookup yields CDR1 DFQATT and CDR2 SNEGSKA (reference sequence). The CDR3 here is CSARKTQGEDEKLFF. In nucleotides, the CDR3 is TGCAGTGCTAGAAAAACCCAGGGGGAGGATGAAAAACTGTTTTTT.

This clonotype was seen only a few times. CDR3 sequence (DNA): TGTGCCTCGGGGGGGGACAGGGCTAATGAAAAACTGTTTTTT. This codes for CASGGDRANEKLFF. The chain combines TRBV30 with TRBJ1-4, with 9 bases identical to TRBD1. J gave up 3 bases and V 7 bases, and 6 bases lay outside the gene matches. The CDR3 is made up of 14 amino acids. Germline V gene data show CDR1 as GTSNPN and CDR2 as SVGIG (reference sequence).

This clonotype was seen many times. V and J are TRBV11-2 and TRBJ2-6; 9 nucleotides line up with TRBD1. CDR1 and CDR2 (germline): SGHAT, FQNNGV. The CDR3 totals 18 residues. J lost 0 bases, V lost 6 bases, and 9 bases had no gene match. The CDR3 region is CASRAGQGTHSGANVLTF. In DNA form, the CDR3 reads TGTGCCAGCAGAGCCGGACAGGGGACCCACTCTGGGGCCAACGTCCTGACTTTC.

About this clonotype: This sequence may be a read error, since a much larger clone differs from it by one base. The V gene is TRBV11-2, the J gene TRBJ1-2; possibly TRBD1 for D (5 bases). V lost 1 base and J lost 4, with 19 bases in between. The germline V gene encodes CDR1 SGHAT and CDR2 FQNNGV. The CDR3 length is 17 residues. The CDR3: CASSLALRGSRSYGYTF. CDR3 nucleotides: TGTGCCAGCAGCTTAGCTCTTAGGGGAAGTCGCAGCTATGGCTACACCTTC. Together with reference TRBV11-2 and TRBJ1-2, the CDR3 gives the full variable domain: EAGVAQSPRYKIIEKRQSVAFWCNPISGHATLYWYQQILGQGPKLLIQFQNNGVVDDSQLPKDRFSAERLKGVDSTLKIQPAKLEDSAVYLCASSLALRGSRSYGYTFGSGTRLTVV.